The clone carrying this T cell receptor (beta chain) was picked up a small number of times. This specimen belongs to a study of blood T cell repertoires in COVID-19. Across the whole study: Donors in the United States, Italy and Spain gave samples during acute or convalescent COVID-19. From T cells, B-cell-depleted T cells, or PBMCs came the material, which was cDNA or gDNA.

This CDR3 is built from 14 residues. With 4 bases removed from V and 5 bases from J, the gap between germline ends came to 11 bases. Germline V gene data show CDR1 as LGHDT and CDR2 as YNNKEL (reference sequence). How the authors handled the data: Reference gene primers were amplified, and this amplification served to estimate nucleated cell counts. Here immunoSEQ multiplex PCR was the method, and the copy in TCRdb shows in-frame clones only, minus some. Clonal size and the V and J genes are those of that table, whereas D and trimming came from the DNA. The sample yields roughly 360,000 clones, about 80% seen once.

The sequenced sample was peripheral blood. The chain recombines TRBV3-1 (or the pseudogene TRBV3-2) with TRBJ1-4; D gene unclear. This clonotype originated in a human donor with acute or convalescent COVID-19. The donor label of this sample is uncertain. This CDR3 reads CASSLGGQNEKLFF. CDR3 nucleotides: TGTGCCAGCAGCCTAGGAGGGCAGAATGAAAAACTGTTTTTT.